One and the same sample provided the 30 T cell receptor beta chains below, sequenced in a study of identifying expanded T cells in peripheral blood. Here immunoSEQ multiplex PCR was the method, and the copy in TCRdb shows in-frame clones only, minus some. The sample holds approximately 140,000 clones; roughly 90% are singletons and the top ten take about 8%. Material for sequencing was blood. The source of these receptors is a person between 18 and 75 years old in good health.

The CDR3 DNA reads as TGTGCCAGCAGCAACAGGGGGGACATTCAGTACTTC. This sequence encodes CASSNRGDIQYF. This chain joins TRBV7-9 and TRBJ2-4, with TRBD1 matching over 8 bases. The CDR3 consists of 12 residues. V gave up 5 bases and J gave up 8 bases; unmatched junction bases: 2. Germline V gives CDR1 SEHNR, CDR2 FQNEAQ (reference sequence).

The chain couples TRBV18 to TRBJ1-1; weak D call: TRBD1 (6 bases). Germline V CDR1 and CDR2: KGHSH, LQKENI. CDR3 size: 14 residues. Trimming took off 3 bases at V and 11 bases at J, with 19 bases between the two ends. The CDR3 spells CASSPTGDKMGAFF. CDR3 bases: TGTGCCAGCTCACCTACCGGGGACAAAATGGGGGCTTTCTTT. Drawing the rest from reference TRBV18 and TRBJ1-1, the complete variable domain is NAGVMQNPRHLVRRRGQEARLRCSPMKGHSHVYWYRQLPEEGLKFMVYLQKENIIDESGMPKERFSAEFPKEGPSILRIQQVVRGDSAAYFCASSPTGDKMGAFFGQGTRLTVV.

The chain employs TRBV6-6 and TRBJ2-3, with unresolved D. CDR1 MNHNY and CDR2 SVGAGI come from the germline V gene (reference sequence). The ends were cut back, 5 bases at V and 4 bases at J, with 7 bases in the middle. This CDR3 region has 12 residues. The CDR3 DNA sequence: TGTGCCAGCAGTACCTTACCAGATACGCAGTATTTT. This sequence encodes CASSTLPDTQYF.

This chain uses TRBV6-5 with TRBJ1-3; D is uncertain. Deletions cut 6 bases from V and 0 bases from J, with 9 bases between. The CDR3 extends over 14 amino acids. Germline CDR1 is MNHEY and CDR2 is SVGAGI. The CDR3 spells CASSRGFSGNTIYF. CDR3 DNA: TGTGCCAGCAGCCGAGGGTTCTCTGGAAACACCATATATTTT.

This chain connects TRBV7-2 to TRBJ2-4; the match to TRBD2 covers 9 bases. The trim removed 1 base at V and 3 bases at J, leaving 7 bases unmatched. The CDR3 is 17 residues long. In germline, CDR1 is SGHTA, CDR2 FQGNSA. CDR3 in DNA: TGTGCCAGCAGCTTAGATCTTGGAGCGGGGGGCAAAAACATTCAGTACTTC. It is translated as CASSLDLGAGGKNIQYF.

V and J are TRBV6-5 and TRBJ1-1; D perhaps matches TRBD1 (5 bases). The germline V gene encodes CDR1 MNHEY and CDR2 SVGAGI. The germline V and J ends were trimmed by 8 bases and 1 base, with 17 bases remaining between them. The CDR3 sequence is 15 residues long. CDR3 protein: CASRGDRGTNTEAFF. In nucleotides, the CDR3 is TGTGCCAGCCGGGGGGACCGGGGAACGAACACTGAAGCTTTCTTT.

The V and J genes are TRBV9 and TRBJ2-2, with D possibly being TRBD2 (6 bases). CDR1 is SGDLS, CDR2 YYNGEE, per germline. The CDR3 is made up of 14 amino acids. Trimming cost V 4 bases and J 6 bases, with 13 bases left between them. Here the CDR3 DNA reads TGTGCCAGCAGCTTGGGGCCGGGGGCCGGGGAGCTGTTTTTT. Protein sequence: CASSLGPGAGELFF. Full variable domain (outside the CDR3, taken from reference TRBV9 and TRBJ2-2): DSGVTQTPKHLITATGQRVTLRCSPRSGDLSVYWYQQSLDQGLQFLIQYYNGEERAKGNILERFSAQQFPDLHSELNLSSLELGDSALYFCASSLGPGAGELFFGEGSRLTVL.

This clone was observed a single time. J is TRBJ2-1 and V is TRBV5-1; no definite D call. The ends were cut back, 0 bases at V and 4 bases at J, with 5 bases in the middle. In germline, CDR1 is SGHRS, CDR2 YFSETQ. CDR3 length: 13 residues. CDR3 DNA: TGCGCCAGCAGCTTGGGCGGATACAATGAGCAGTTCTTC. This encodes CASSLGGYNEQFF.

The V call is TRBV19, the J call TRBJ2-3; 14 nucleotides match TRBD2. The J segment lost 2 bases and the V segment lost 5 bases, leaving 3 bases of the junction unmatched. Germline V gives CDR1 LNHDA, CDR2 SQIVND (reference sequence). The CDR3 covers 16 residues. The DNA for the CDR3 is TGTGCCAGTAGTCCGGGACTAGCGGGGGTCACAGATACGCAGTATTTT. Its protein is CASSPGLAGVTDTQYF.

The V and J genes are TRBV20-1 and TRBJ2-7, with D uncertain. Trimming shortened V by 6 bases and J by 3 bases, and 9 bases separated the two germline ends. The germline gives CDR1 DFQATT, CDR2 SNEGSKA (reference sequence). The CDR3 contains 11 residues. The CDR3 region has the DNA TGCAGTGCCCCAACCAACTACGAGCAGTACTTC. It yields the protein CSAPTNYEQYF.

V and J are TRBV6-6 and TRBJ2-4; D assignment may be TRBD1 or TRBD2 (6 bases each). This CDR3 has 14 amino acids. The V end was cut by 10 bases, the J end by 2 bases, with 15 bases between. CDR1 and CDR2 from the germline V gene are MNHNY and SVGAGI (reference sequence). In nucleotides, the CDR3 is TGTGCCACCGCCCCGGGGGCATCCAAAAACATTCAGTACTTC. This gives the protein CATAPGASKNIQYF.

The V gene is TRBV4-3, the J gene TRBJ1-5; 7 bases fit TRBD1. Germline CDR1 LGHNA, CDR2 YSLEER. The ends lost 4 bases at V and 3 bases at J; junction bases unmatched: 6. There are 15 residues in the CDR3. The CDR3 sequence: CASSLNTGANQPQHF. CDR3 DNA sequence: TGCGCCAGCAGCCTCAATACAGGGGCCAATCAGCCCCAGCATTTT.

The chain carries TRBV7-9 and TRBJ2-7; D unclear. The CDR3 spans 11 residues. The V gene lost 4 bases and the J gene lost 5 bases, with 6 bases spanning the gap. Germline values: CDR1 SEHNR, CDR2 FQNEAQ (reference sequence). CDR3 DNA: TGTGCCAGCAGCTCAGACAACGAGCAGTACTTC. It specifies CASSSDNEQYF.

V is TRBV2 and J is TRBJ2-5; TRBD2 matches 8 bases. Unmatched junction bases numbered 2, after V lost 1 base and J lost 1 base. CDR3 length: 15 residues. Germline V gene data show CDR1 as SNHLY and CDR2 as FYNNEI. Written as DNA, the CDR3 is TGTGCCAGCAGTGAAGTTCTAGCGGGCCAAGAGACCCAGTACTTC. Amino acids: CASSEVLAGQETQYF.

CDR3 loop: CASRSGTGELFF. The CDR3 DNA is TGTGCCAGCCGGTCGGGCACCGGGGAGCTGTTTTTT. The rearrangement links TRBV7-3 to TRBJ2-2, with D hard to call. This CDR3 spans 12 amino acids. Trimming removed 8 bases at V and 4 bases at J, with 8 bases between. Germline V gives CDR1 SGHTA, CDR2 FQGTGA.

This clone appeared a single time. The V gene is TRBV9, the J gene TRBJ1-3, with TRBD1 as a possible D gene (5 bases). The V and J ends lost 3 bases and 3 bases respectively, with 16 bases between them. Germline assignment: CDR1 SGDLS and CDR2 YYNGEE. This CDR3 region has 16 residues. CDR3 residues: CASSDGPGAYGNTIYF. The CDR3 coding sequence is TGTGCCAGCAGCGATGGCCCCGGGGCTTATGGAAACACCATATATTTT.

V usage is TRBV6-5 and J usage is TRBJ2-7; possibly TRBD2 for D (5 bases). The germline gives CDR1 MNHEY, CDR2 SVGAGI. The CDR3 is 10 amino acids. The ends were cut back, 6 bases at V and 9 bases at J, with 9 bases in the middle. The chain's CDR3 is CASSVEGQYF. The CDR3 region has the DNA TGTGCCAGCAGCGTTGAGGGGCAGTACTTC.

This clone was detected only once. The rearrangement links TRBV11-3 to TRBJ2-3; D unclear. The CDR3 runs 14 residues. The V and J ends lost 4 bases and 0 bases respectively, with 8 bases between them. Germline CDR1 SGHNT, CDR2 YENEEA. Here the CDR3 reads CASSSSGSTDTQYF. The DNA of the CDR3 is TGTGCCAGCAGCTCCTCCGGAAGCACAGATACGCAGTATTTT.

This clone was picked up one time. CDR3 loop: CASSAQGYEQYF. The DNA of the CDR3 is TGTGCCAGCAGCGCACAGGGATACGAGCAGTACTTC. The V and J genes are TRBV28 and TRBJ2-7, with D possibly TRBD1 on 6 matching bases. This CDR3 is 12 amino acids long. Germline assignment: CDR1 MDHEN and CDR2 SYDVKM. The V end lost 6 bases, the J end lost 4 bases, and 10 bases lay between the germline ends.

This chain uses TRBV29-1 with TRBJ2-7; possibly TRBD1 for D (6 bases). V lost 3 bases and J 0 bases, leaving 9 bases between the germline ends. The CDR3 sequence is 13 residues long. CDR1 and CDR2 (germline): SQVTM, ANQGSEA. CDR3 nucleotide sequence: TGCAGCGTTGATGGGGGCCGCTCCTACGAGCAGTACTTC. Amino acid sequence: CSVDGGRSYEQYF.

The genes are TRBV18 and TRBJ1-3, with D perhaps matching TRBD1 (5 bases). V was pared by 4 bases and J by 2 bases, with 12 bases between. CDR3 size: 15 residues. The germline gives CDR1 KGHSH, CDR2 LQKENI. DNA for the CDR3: TGTGCCAGCTCACTCATGGGGGAGCCTGGAAACACCATATATTTT. Amino acids: CASSLMGEPGNTIYF. Together with reference TRBV18 and TRBJ1-3, the CDR3 gives the full variable domain: NAGVMQNPRHLVRRRGQEARLRCSPMKGHSHVYWYRQLPEEGLKFMVYLQKENIIDESGMPKERFSAEFPKEGPSILRIQQVVRGDSAAYFCASSLMGEPGNTIYFGEGSWLTVV.

This clone came up once. The chain employs TRBV19 and TRBJ2-3; the D is unclear. Germline V gene lookup returns CDR1 LNHDA and CDR2 SQIVND (reference sequence). The CDR3 sequence is 15 residues long. The V end lost 3 bases, the J end lost 3 bases, and 13 bases lay between the germline ends. The CDR3 sequence: CASSIGPRGTDTQYF. The CDR3 DNA reads TGTGCCAGTAGTATCGGACCTAGAGGAACAGATACGCAGTATTTT.

The J gene is TRBJ1-2, the V gene TRBV29-1; no reliable D call. The CDR3 totals 13 residues. Trimming pared 4 bases from V and 5 bases from J, leaving 14 bases between. Looked up from germline, CDR1 is SQVTM and CDR2 is ANQGSEA. The CDR3 nucleotides are TGCAGCGTTGGTTTCAGAAGAAGGTATGGCTACACCTTC. Its translation is CSVGFRRRYGYTF.

The chain couples TRBV2 to TRBJ1-3; the D is unclear. CDR1 and CDR2 (germline): SNHLY, FYNNEI. V lost 8 bases to trimming and J lost 0 bases, with 14 bases between them. This CDR3 contains 15 residues. Written as DNA, the CDR3 is TGTGCCAGCGGAGTACGACCGAGCTCTGGAAACACCATATATTTT. Its translation is CASGVRPSSGNTIYF.

The chain has TRBV16 and TRBJ1-1, with 8 positions matching TRBD1. In germline, CDR1 is KGHSY, CDR2 FQNENV. There are 15 residues in the CDR3. Unmatched junction bases numbered 9, after V lost 4 bases and J lost 5 bases. The CDR3 DNA follows: TGTGCCAGCAGCCCGACCAGGGGGCCTAATACTGAAGCTTTCTTT. Amino acid sequence: CASSPTRGPNTEAFF. The full variable domain, its missing parts supplied by reference TRBV16 and TRBJ1-1, is GEEVAQTPKHLVRGEGQKAKLYCAPIKGHSYVFWYQQVLKNEFKFLISFQNENVFDETGMPKERFSAKCLPNSPCSLEIQATKLEDSAVYFCASSPTRGPNTEAFFGQGTRLTVV.

The chain joins TRBV29-1 to TRBJ2-2, with D perhaps matching TRBD1 (6 bases). The V end lost 4 bases, the J end lost 5 bases, and 14 bases lay between the germline ends. This CDR3 is built from 14 residues. CDR1 and CDR2 from the germline V gene are SQVTM and ANQGSEA. The DNA of the CDR3 is TGCAGCGTTGGCGCACAGGGAGTAACCGGGGAGCTGTTTTTT. Translating it yields CSVGAQGVTGELFF.

The rearrangement joins TRBV5-1 to TRBJ2-3; 13 bases align to TRBD2. CDR3 length: 17 residues. Germline lookup yields CDR1 SGHRS and CDR2 YFSETQ. Germline trimming cut 4 bases from V and 2 bases from J; bases unmatched to any gene: 7. The CDR3 region has the DNA TGCGCCAGCAGCCCGGGGACTAGCGGGAAGTCCACAGATACGCAGTATTTT. Protein product: CASSPGTSGKSTDTQYF.

V usage is TRBV4-3 and J usage is TRBJ1-2; TRBD1 matches 10 bases. V was clipped by 4 bases and J by 3 bases; unmatched bases: 14. The CDR3 spans 18 residues. Germline CDR1 and CDR2: LGHNA and YSLEER. CDR3 region: CASSPALNRDRGYYGYTF. In DNA, the CDR3 is TGCGCCAGCAGCCCAGCCCTTAACCGGGACAGGGGCTACTATGGCTACACCTTC.

The chain employs TRBV2 and TRBJ1-2; D unresolved. The length of the CDR3 is 10 residues. With 8 bases removed from V and 5 bases from J, the gap between germline ends came to 6 bases. Looked up from germline, CDR1 is SNHLY and CDR2 is FYNNEI. The CDR3: CASRQYGYTF. The CDR3, as DNA: TGTGCCAGCCGCCAGTATGGCTACACCTTC.

The chain links TRBV7-2 to TRBJ1-4; D unresolved. Trimming pared 6 bases from V and 4 bases from J, leaving 6 bases between. The CDR3 loop spans 12 amino acids. Per germline, CDR1 SGHTA and CDR2 FQGNSA. CDR3 sequence: CASRIRNEKLFF. Written as DNA, the CDR3 is TGTGCCAGCAGGATTCGTAATGAAAAACTGTTTTTT.